The 3 T cell receptor beta chains reported below all come from one sample, sequenced in a study of blood T cell repertoires in COVID-19. The protocol was immunoSEQ multiplex PCR, while the TCRdb copy is restricted to in-frame clones and leaves out a portion. The sample consists of about 380,000 clones, approximately 77% of them appearing once. Material: peripheral blood. These receptors came from a human donor with acute or convalescent COVID-19. The donor label of this sample is uncertain.

V usage is TRBV28 and J usage is TRBJ1-5, with 7 nucleotides matching TRBD1. This CDR3 comprises 20 residues. Unmatched junction bases numbered 24, after V lost 3 bases and J lost 7 bases. Germline CDR1 and CDR2: MDHEN and SYDVKM. This CDR3 is CASSFLSVRLGTASTQPQHF. CDR3 bases: TGTGCCAGCAGTTTTCTGTCCGTCCGATTGGGGACAGCCTCGACCCAGCCCCAGCATTTT.

V usage is TRBV3-1 (or the pseudogene TRBV3-2) and J usage is TRBJ2-1; a possible D gene is TRBD1 (5 bases). This CDR3 spans 14 amino acids. Germline values: CDR1 LGHDT, CDR2 YNNKEL (reference sequence). The germline V and J ends were trimmed by 2 bases and 8 bases, with 13 bases remaining between them. CDR3 sequence: CASSQWYRSHEQFF. DNA for the CDR3: TGTGCCAGCAGCCAATGGTACAGGAGCCATGAGCAGTTCTTC.

This clone appeared once. This chain uses TRBV2 with TRBJ1-4, with D unclear. Germline CDR1 is SNHLY and CDR2 is FYNNEI. V lost 4 bases, J lost 8 bases, and 11 bases lay in between. There are 13 residues in the CDR3. The CDR3 nucleotides read TGTGCCAGCAGTGCCACCGGCGGGGAAAAACTGTTTTTT. It encodes CASSATGGEKLFF.